The next 6 T cell receptor beta chains were all read from a single sample in a study of beta chain features in type 1 diabetes. General study points: Type 1 diabetes patients had TCRB CDR3s that were shorter (moderately but significantly so) in all four CD4+ subsets.

The antigens these receptors bind are not known. The sequenced template was cDNA made from the entire isolated RNA. Profiled with immunoSEQ multiplex PCR; TCRdb holds only in-frame clones, not every one. The data hold a few hundred thousand clones, with approximately 15% observed a single time. The sequenced sample was naive CD4+ T cells from blood. Source of these receptors: a man younger than 45 with type 1 diabetes.

The chain employs TRBV7-6 and TRBJ2-7, with 9 bases lining up with TRBD1. The CDR3 is 16 residues long. The V gene's germline CDR1 is SGHVS and CDR2 FNYEAQ. V was clipped by 5 bases and J by 5 bases; unmatched bases: 13. CDR3 nucleotide sequence: TGTGCCAGCAGCCATCACTCCGGGACAGGGAGAAACGAGCAGTACTTC. It yields the protein CASSHHSGTGRNEQYF.

The rearrangement joins TRBV7-9 to TRBJ1-3; 7 bases are a match to TRBD1. Looked up from germline, CDR1 is SEHNR and CDR2 is FQNEAQ (reference sequence). Trimming at V came to 5 bases and at J to 6 bases, leaving 10 bases not matched to a gene. The CDR3 has 15 residues. The CDR3 sequence: CASSPRGTEVNTIYF. Written as DNA, the CDR3 is TGTGCCAGCAGCCCCCGTGGGACAGAAGTAAACACCATATATTTT.

This clone was seen more than once but under ten times. The rearrangement links TRBV25-1 to TRBJ2-2; D call uncertain. The CDR3 length is 14 residues. V was pared by 4 bases and J by 0 bases, with 6 bases between. Per germline, CDR1 MGHDK and CDR2 SYGVNS. This CDR3 is CASSVETNTGELFF. The CDR3 nucleotides are TGTGCCAGCAGTGTAGAAACGAACACCGGGGAGCTGTTTTTT.

V gene TRBV29-1 combines with J gene TRBJ2-2; D is unclear. This CDR3 contains 14 residues. Germline lookup yields CDR1 SQVTM and CDR2 ANQGSEA. V gave up 0 bases and J gave up 4 bases, with 9 bases separating them. This chain's CDR3 is CSVEEFVATGELFF. The CDR3 region has the DNA TGCAGCGTTGAAGAATTTGTAGCCACCGGGGAGCTGTTTTTT.

Turning to this clone: The same CDR3 also results from other DNA sequences found in this sample. The chain couples TRBV5-4 to TRBJ2-1, with 8 bases matching TRBD2. V gave up 0 bases and J gave up 0 bases; unmatched junction bases: 2. The CDR3 sequence is 16 residues long. Germline V gene sequence: CDR1 SGHNT, CDR2 YYREEE (reference sequence). The CDR3: CASSLGLASSYNEQFF. The DNA for the CDR3 is TGTGCCAGCAGCTTGGGACTAGCGAGCTCCTACAATGAGCAGTTCTTC. The variable domain in full, with the rest retrieved from reference TRBV5-4 and TRBJ2-1, is ETGVTQSPTHLIKTRGQQVTLRCSSQSGHNTVSWYQQALGQGPQFIFQYYREEENGRGNFPPRFSGLQFPNYSSELNVNALELDDSALYLCASSLGLASSYNEQFFGPGTRLTVL.

The V call is TRBV6-6, the J call TRBJ1-5, with D possibly TRBD1 on 5 matching bases. Trimming took off 0 bases at V and 3 bases at J, with 6 bases between the two ends. CDR1 is MNHNY, CDR2 SVGAGI, per germline (reference sequence). CDR3 length equals 14 residues. CDR3 protein: CASSYSGVNQPQHF. CDR3 in DNA: TGTGCCAGCAGTTACTCAGGGGTCAATCAGCCCCAGCATTTT.